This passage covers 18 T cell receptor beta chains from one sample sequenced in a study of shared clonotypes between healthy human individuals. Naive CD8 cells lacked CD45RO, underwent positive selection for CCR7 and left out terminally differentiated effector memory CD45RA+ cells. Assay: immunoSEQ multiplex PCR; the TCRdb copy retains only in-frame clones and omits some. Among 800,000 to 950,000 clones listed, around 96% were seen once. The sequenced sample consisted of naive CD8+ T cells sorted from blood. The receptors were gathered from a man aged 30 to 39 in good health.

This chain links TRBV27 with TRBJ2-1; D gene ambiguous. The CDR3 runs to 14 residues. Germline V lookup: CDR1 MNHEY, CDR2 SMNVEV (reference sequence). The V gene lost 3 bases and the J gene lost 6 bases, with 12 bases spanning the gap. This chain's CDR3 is CASSFLDRANEQFF. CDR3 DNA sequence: TGTGCCAGCAGTTTCCTCGACCGCGCCAATGAGCAGTTCTTC.

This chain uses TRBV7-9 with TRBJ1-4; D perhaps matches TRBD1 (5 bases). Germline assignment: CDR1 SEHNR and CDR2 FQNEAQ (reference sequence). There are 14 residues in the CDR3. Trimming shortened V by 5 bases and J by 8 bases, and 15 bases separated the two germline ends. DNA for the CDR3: TGTGCCAGCAGCCCCGCCCAGGGTAGCGAAAAACTGTTTTTT. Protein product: CASSPAQGSEKLFF.

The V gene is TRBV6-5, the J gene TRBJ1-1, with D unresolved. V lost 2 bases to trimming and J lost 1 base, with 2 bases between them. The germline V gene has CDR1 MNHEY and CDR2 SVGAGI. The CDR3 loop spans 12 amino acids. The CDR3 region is CASSYRNTEAFF. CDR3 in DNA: TGTGCCAGCAGTTACCGGAACACTGAAGCTTTCTTT.

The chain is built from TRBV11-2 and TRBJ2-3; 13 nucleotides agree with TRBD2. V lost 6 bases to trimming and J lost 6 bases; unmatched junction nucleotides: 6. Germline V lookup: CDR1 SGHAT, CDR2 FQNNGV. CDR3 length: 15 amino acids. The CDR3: CASRAGTSGTDTQYF. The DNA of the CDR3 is TGTGCCAGCAGGGCCGGGACTAGCGGGACTGATACGCAGTATTTT.

The CDR3 protein is CASSHRDRGTDTQYF. CDR3 in DNA: TGTGCCAGCAGCCACCGGGACAGGGGAACAGATACGCAGTATTTT. The gene calls are TRBV14 and TRBJ2-3, with TRBD1 matching over 10 bases. The germline V gene encodes CDR1 SGHDN and CDR2 FVKESK. The CDR3 covers 15 residues. Trimming cost V 3 bases and J 3 bases; bases outside gene matches: 3. The full variable domain, in which reference TRBV14 and TRBJ2-3 provide the parts outside the CDR3, is EAGVTQFPSHSVIEKGQTVTLRCDPISGHDNLYWYRRVMGKEIKFLLHFVKESKQDESGMPNNRFLAERTGGTYSTLKVQPAELEDSGVYFCASSHRDRGTDTQYFGPGTRLTVL.

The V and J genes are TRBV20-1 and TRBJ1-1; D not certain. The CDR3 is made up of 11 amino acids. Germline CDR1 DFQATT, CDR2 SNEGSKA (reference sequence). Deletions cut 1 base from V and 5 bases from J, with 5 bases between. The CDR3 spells CSARVGTEAFF. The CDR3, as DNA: TGCAGTGCTAGAGTAGGAACTGAAGCTTTCTTT.

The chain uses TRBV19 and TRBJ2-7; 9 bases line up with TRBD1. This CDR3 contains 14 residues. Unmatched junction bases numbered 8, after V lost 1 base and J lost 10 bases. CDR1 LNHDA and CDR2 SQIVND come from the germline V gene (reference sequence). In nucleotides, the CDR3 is TGTGCCAGTAGTATAGTTACAGGGGGCGCGGAACAGTACTTC. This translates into CASSIVTGGAEQYF.

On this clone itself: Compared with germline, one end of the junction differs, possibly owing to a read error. CDR3 region: CASSWTESNIQYF. The CDR3 nucleotides read TGTGCTAGCAGCTGGACCGAGTCAAACATTCAGTACTTC. This chain connects TRBV7-7 to TRBJ2-4; no definite D call. Germline assignment: CDR1 SSHAT and CDR2 FNYEAQ (reference sequence). There are 13 residues in the CDR3.

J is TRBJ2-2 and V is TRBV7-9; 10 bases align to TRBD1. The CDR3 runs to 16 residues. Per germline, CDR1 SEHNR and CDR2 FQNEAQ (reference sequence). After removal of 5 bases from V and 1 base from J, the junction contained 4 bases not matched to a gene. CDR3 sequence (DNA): TGTGCCAGCAGCCCCCGGGACAGGGGGAACACCGGGGAGCTGTTTTTT. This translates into CASSPRDRGNTGELFF.

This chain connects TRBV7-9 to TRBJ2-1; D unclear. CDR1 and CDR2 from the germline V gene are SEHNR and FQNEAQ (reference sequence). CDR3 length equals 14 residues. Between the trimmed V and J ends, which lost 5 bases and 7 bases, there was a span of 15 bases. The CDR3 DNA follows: TGTGCCAGCAGCCCCCGAAACCGGGCTAATGAGCAGTTCTTC. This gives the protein CASSPRNRANEQFF.

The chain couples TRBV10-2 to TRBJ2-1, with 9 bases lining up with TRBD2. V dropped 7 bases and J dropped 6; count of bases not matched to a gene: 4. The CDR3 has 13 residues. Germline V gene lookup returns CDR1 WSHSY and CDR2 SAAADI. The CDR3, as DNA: TGCGCCAGCACATTGACTAGCGGCAATGAGCAGTTCTTC. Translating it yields CASTLTSGNEQFF.

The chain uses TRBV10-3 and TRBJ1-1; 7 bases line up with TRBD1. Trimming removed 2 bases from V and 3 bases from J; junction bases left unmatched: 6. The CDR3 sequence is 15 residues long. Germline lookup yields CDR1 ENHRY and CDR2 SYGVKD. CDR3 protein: CAISEPDRFDTEAFF. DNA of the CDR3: TGTGCCATCAGTGAGCCGGACAGGTTTGACACTGAAGCTTTCTTT.

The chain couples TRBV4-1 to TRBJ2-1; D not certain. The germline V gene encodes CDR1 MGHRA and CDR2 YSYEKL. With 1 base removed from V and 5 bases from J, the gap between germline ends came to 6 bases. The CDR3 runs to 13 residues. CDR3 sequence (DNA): TGCGCCAGCAGCCAAGCGTCTGACAATGAGCAGTTCTTC. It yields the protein CASSQASDNEQFF.

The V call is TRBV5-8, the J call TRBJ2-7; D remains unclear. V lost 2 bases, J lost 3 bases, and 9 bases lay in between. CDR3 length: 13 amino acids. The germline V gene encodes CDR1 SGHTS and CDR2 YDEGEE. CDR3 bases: TGTGCCAGCAGCTTTTATCAAGACTACGAGCAGTACTTC. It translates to CASSFYQDYEQYF.

The CDR3 loop is CAWASGVGGEKLFF. CDR3 DNA: TGTGCCTGGGCCAGCGGAGTAGGAGGTGAAAAACTGTTTTTT. V usage is TRBV30 and J usage is TRBJ1-4; D is undetermined. The CDR3 runs to 14 residues. V was pared by 5 bases and J by 7 bases, with 17 bases between. Germline-derived CDR1 and CDR2 are GTSNPN and SVGIG (reference sequence).

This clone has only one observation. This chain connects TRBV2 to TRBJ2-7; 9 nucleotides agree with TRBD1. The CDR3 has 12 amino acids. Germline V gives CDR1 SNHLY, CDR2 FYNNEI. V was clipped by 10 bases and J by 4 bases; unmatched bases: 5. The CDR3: CATRTGEYEQYF. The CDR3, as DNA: TGTGCCACCAGGACAGGGGAATACGAGCAGTACTTC.

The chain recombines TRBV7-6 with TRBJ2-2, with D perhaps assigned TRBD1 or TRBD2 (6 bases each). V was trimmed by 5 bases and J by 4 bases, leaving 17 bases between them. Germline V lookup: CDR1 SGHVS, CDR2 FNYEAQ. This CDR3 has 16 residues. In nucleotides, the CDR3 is TGTGCCAGCAGCGGAAGCCTTGGAGGGGGCACCGGGGAGCTGTTTTTT. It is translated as CASSGSLGGGTGELFF.

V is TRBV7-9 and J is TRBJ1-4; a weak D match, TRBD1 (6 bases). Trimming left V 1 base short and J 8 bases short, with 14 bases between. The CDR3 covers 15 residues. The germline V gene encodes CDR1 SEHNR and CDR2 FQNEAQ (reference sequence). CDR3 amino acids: CASSLGRQGREKLFF. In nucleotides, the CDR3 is TGTGCCAGCAGCTTAGGCCGGCAGGGGCGCGAAAAACTGTTTTTT.